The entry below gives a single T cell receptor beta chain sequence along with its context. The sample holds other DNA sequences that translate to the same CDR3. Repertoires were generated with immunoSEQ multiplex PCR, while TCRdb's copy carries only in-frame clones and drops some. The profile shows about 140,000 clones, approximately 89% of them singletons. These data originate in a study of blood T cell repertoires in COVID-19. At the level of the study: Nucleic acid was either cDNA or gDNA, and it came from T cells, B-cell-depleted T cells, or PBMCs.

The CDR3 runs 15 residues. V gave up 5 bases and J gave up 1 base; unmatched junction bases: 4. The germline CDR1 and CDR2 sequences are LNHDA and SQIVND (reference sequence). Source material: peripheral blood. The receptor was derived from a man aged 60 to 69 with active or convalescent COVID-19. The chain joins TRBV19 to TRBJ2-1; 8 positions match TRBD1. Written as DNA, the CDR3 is TGTGCCAGTAGTCCGGACAGGGTGTCCTACAATGAGCAGTTCTTC. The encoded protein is CASSPDRVSYNEQFF.